These 2 T cell receptor beta chains were all obtained from the same sample, sequenced in a study of graft-versus-host responses after intestinal transplantation. Sequencing used immunoSEQ multiplex PCR; TCRdb keeps in-frame clones, though not all of them. The table has some 85,000 clones, around 86% seen once. These receptors are not linked to any known antigen. The input for sequencing was unstimulated CD8+ T cells sorted from spleen or lymph node cells, taken before transplant. The source of these receptors is a human donor who was the organ donor for an intestinal transplant.

This clone turned up a few times. The chain links TRBV6-4 to TRBJ2-3; 8 bases align to TRBD2. Trimming removed 5 bases from V and 3 bases from J; junction bases left unmatched: 7. This CDR3 is 15 amino acids long. The V gene's germline CDR1 is MRHNA and CDR2 SNTAGT. The CDR3 here is CASSPGGGATDTQYF. CDR3 DNA sequence: TGTGCCAGCAGTCCGGGGGGGGGTGCTACAGATACGCAGTATTTT.

The CDR3 bases are TGCGCCAGCAGCTTCTCAGTGAGCTCTGGGGCCAACGTCCTGACTTTC. It translates to CASSFSVSSGANVLTF. This sequence joins TRBV5-1 and TRBJ2-6; D remains unclear. Germline CDR1 and CDR2: SGHRS and YFSETQ. Trimming removed 2 bases at V and 0 bases at J, with 9 bases between. The CDR3 has 16 residues.